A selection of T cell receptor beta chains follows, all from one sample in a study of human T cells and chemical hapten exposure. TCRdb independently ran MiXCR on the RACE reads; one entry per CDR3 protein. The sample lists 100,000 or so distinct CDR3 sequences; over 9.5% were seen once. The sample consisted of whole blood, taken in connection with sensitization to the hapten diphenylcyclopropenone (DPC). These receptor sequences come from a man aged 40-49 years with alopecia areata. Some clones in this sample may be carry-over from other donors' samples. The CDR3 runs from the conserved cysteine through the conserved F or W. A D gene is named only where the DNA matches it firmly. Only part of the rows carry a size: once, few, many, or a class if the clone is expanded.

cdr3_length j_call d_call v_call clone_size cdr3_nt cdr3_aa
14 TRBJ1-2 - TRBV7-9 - TGTGCCAGCAGCCCTGAAGGACAGAGCTATGGCTACACCTTC CASSPEGQSYGYTF
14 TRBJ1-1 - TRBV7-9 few TGTGCCAGCAGTTCCACAGGAACGAGCACTGAAGCTTTCTTT CASSSTGTSTEAFF
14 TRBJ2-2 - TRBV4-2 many TGTGCCAGCAGCCAAGATCGGGGTCCCGGGGAGCTGTTTTTT CASSQDRGPGELFF
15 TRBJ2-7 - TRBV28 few TGTGCCAGCAACCTTTTGGGCAGGGGTCCCAACGAGCAGTACTTC CASNLLGRGPNEQYF
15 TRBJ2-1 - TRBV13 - TGTGCCAGCAGCTTATCCGGGACTGGCCTTGATGAGCAGTTCTTC CASSLSGTGLDEQFF
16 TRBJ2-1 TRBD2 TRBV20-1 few TGCAGTGCTAGGTCCGAGCGGGAGGAAATCTACAATGAGCAGTTCTTC CSARSEREEIYNEQFF
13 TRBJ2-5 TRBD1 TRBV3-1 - TGTGCCAGCAGCTTGGACAGGGCTGAGACCCAGTACTTC CASSLDRAETQYF
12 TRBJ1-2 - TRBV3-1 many TGTGCCAGCAGCCACATGGACTATGGCTACACCTTC CASSHMDYGYTF
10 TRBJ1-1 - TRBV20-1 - TGCAGTGCTATGTACACTGAAGCTTTCTTT CSAMYTEAFF
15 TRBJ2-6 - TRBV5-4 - TGTGCCAGCAGCATGGATCGGCCTGGGGCCAACGTCCTGACTTTC CASSMDRPGANVLTF
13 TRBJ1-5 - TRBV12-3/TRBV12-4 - TGTGCCAGCAGTTCAACACGGGATCAGCCCCAGCATTTT CASSSTRDQPQHF
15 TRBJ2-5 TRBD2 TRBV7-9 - TGTGCCAGCAGCTCCCGTTCGGGGGGTTCAGAGACCCAGTACTTC CASSSRSGGSETQYF
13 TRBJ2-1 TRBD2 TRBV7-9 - TGTGCCAGCAGCTCGACAGCGGGGAATGAGCAGTTCTTC CASSSTAGNEQFF
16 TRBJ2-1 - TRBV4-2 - TGTGCCAGCAGCCAGCGCGGGACGCGGCAGTACAATGAGCAGTTCTTC CASSQRGTRQYNEQFF
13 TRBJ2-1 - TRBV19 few TGTGCCAGTAGTATGCGGTTCGGGGTCGAGCAGTTCTTC CASSMRFGVEQFF
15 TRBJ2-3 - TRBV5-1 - TGCGCCAGCAGCCCCGAGGAGCGGAGCACAGATACGCAGTATTTT CASSPEERSTDTQYF
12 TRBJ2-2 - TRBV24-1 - TGTGCCACCAGTGAATTAACCGGGGAGCTGTTTTTT CATSELTGELFF
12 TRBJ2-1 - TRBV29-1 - TGCAGCGTTGAAGAACTTCACAATGAGCAGTTCTTC CSVEELHNEQFF
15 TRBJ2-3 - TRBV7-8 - TGTGCCAGCATCCAAAACGGGATTGGCACAGATACGCAGTATTTT CASIQNGIGTDTQYF
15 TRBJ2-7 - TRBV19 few TGTGCCAGTAGTATGGGGGGGGGGCGCATCTACGAGCAGTACTTC CASSMGGGRIYEQYF
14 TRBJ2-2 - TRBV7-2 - TGTGCCAGCAGCTTAGGGGACATCGGGGGGGAGCTGTTTTTT CASSLGDIGGELFF
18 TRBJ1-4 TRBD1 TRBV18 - TGTGCCAGCTCACCCGTTACGGGACAGGGGGCCGCTAATGAAAAACTGTTTTTT CASSPVTGQGAANEKLFF
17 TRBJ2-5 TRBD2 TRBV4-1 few TGCGCCATCTTTCCTAAGGGACTAGCGGGAGAAGGAGAGACCCAGTACTTC CAIFPKGLAGEGETQYF
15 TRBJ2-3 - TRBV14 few TGTGCCAGCAGCCAACAGGCTGGGGCCACAGATACGCAGTATTTT CASSQQAGATDTQYF
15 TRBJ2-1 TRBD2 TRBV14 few TGTGCCAGCAGCCCCCGACTAGCGGGATTACATGAGCAGTTCTTC CASSPRLAGLHEQFF
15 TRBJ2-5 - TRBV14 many TGTGCCAGCAGCCAAGAACGCAGGGGAGGGGAGACCCAGTACTTC CASSQERRGGETQYF
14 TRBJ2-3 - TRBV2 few TGTGCCAGCAGTGAAGGGGCAGCAACAGATACGCAGTATTTT CASSEGAATDTQYF
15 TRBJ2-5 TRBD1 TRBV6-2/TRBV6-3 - TGTGCCAGCAGTTACTACCAGGGGGCGCGGGAGACCCAGTACTTC CASSYYQGARETQYF
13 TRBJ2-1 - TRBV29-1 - TGCAGCGCCGCAGGTCTAGCCCGGATAGAGCAGTTCTTC CSAAGLARIEQFF
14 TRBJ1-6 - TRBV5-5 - TGTGCCAGCAGCTCTGACATCTCCTTCTCCCCCCTCCACTTT CASSSDISFSPLHF
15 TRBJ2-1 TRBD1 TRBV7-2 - TGTGCCAGCAGCTCCGCCGGGACAGGGAGAAATGAGCAGTTCTTC CASSSAGTGRNEQFF
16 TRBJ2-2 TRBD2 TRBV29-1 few TGCAGCGCTCGAGGTAGCGGGAGGGCCTACACCGGGGAGCTGTTTTTT CSARGSGRAYTGELFF
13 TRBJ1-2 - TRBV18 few TGTGCCAGCTCACCACCCTCCCTTTATGGCTACACCTTC CASSPPSLYGYTF
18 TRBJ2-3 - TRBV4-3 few TGCGCCAGCAGCCAAGGTGGACGGGGGACTCCCAGCACAGATACGCAGTATTTT CASSQGGRGTPSTDTQYF
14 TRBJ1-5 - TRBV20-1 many TGCAGTGCTAGTTGGGACAATAGCAATCAGCCCCAGCATTTT CSASWDNSNQPQHF
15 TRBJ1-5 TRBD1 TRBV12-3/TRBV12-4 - TGTGCCAGCAGACGTGGGACAGGGGGCGGTCAGCCCCAGCATTTT CASRRGTGGGQPQHF
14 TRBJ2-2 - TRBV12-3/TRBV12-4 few TGTGCCAGCAATTTTAGGAGCGGCACCGGGGAGCTGTTTTTT CASNFRSGTGELFF
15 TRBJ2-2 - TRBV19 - TGTGCCAGTAGTACACCACACAGGAACACCGGGGAGCTGTTTTTT CASSTPHRNTGELFF
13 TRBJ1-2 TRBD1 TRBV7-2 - TGTGCCAGCAGCTCAGACAGGGGGAATGGCTACACCTTC CASSSDRGNGYTF
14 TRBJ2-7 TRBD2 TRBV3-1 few TGTGCCAGCAGCCACCGGGAGGGCCATCGCGAGCAGTACTTC CASSHREGHREQYF
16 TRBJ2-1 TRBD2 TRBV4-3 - TGCGCCAGCAGCCAAGGGGGACTAGCGGGAGTTGGTGAGCAGTTCTTC CASSQGGLAGVGEQFF
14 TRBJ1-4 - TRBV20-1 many TGCAGTGCTAGAGCCGGGGATAGATACGAAAAACTGTTTTTT CSARAGDRYEKLFF
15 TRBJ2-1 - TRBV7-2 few TGTGCCAGCAGCCCCCGCCCGACAGCATACAATGAGCAGTTCTTC CASSPRPTAYNEQFF
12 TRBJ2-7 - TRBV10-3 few TGTGCCATTCTGGGTGCCAATTACGAGCAGTACTTC CAILGANYEQYF
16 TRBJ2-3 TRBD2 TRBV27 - TGTGCCAGCAGTTTAAGAGTTAGCGGGATATCGGATACGCAGTATTTT CASSLRVSGISDTQYF
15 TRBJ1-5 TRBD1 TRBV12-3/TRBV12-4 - TGTGCCAGCAGTTTCCGGGACAGTACTAATCAGCCCCAGCATTTT CASSFRDSTNQPQHF
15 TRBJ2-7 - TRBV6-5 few TGTGCCAGCAGCCCACGTTTGGGGGGAACCTACGAGCAGTACTTC CASSPRLGGTYEQYF
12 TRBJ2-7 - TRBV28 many TGTGCCAGCAGTTCTACAGCCTACGAGCAGTACTTC CASSSTAYEQYF